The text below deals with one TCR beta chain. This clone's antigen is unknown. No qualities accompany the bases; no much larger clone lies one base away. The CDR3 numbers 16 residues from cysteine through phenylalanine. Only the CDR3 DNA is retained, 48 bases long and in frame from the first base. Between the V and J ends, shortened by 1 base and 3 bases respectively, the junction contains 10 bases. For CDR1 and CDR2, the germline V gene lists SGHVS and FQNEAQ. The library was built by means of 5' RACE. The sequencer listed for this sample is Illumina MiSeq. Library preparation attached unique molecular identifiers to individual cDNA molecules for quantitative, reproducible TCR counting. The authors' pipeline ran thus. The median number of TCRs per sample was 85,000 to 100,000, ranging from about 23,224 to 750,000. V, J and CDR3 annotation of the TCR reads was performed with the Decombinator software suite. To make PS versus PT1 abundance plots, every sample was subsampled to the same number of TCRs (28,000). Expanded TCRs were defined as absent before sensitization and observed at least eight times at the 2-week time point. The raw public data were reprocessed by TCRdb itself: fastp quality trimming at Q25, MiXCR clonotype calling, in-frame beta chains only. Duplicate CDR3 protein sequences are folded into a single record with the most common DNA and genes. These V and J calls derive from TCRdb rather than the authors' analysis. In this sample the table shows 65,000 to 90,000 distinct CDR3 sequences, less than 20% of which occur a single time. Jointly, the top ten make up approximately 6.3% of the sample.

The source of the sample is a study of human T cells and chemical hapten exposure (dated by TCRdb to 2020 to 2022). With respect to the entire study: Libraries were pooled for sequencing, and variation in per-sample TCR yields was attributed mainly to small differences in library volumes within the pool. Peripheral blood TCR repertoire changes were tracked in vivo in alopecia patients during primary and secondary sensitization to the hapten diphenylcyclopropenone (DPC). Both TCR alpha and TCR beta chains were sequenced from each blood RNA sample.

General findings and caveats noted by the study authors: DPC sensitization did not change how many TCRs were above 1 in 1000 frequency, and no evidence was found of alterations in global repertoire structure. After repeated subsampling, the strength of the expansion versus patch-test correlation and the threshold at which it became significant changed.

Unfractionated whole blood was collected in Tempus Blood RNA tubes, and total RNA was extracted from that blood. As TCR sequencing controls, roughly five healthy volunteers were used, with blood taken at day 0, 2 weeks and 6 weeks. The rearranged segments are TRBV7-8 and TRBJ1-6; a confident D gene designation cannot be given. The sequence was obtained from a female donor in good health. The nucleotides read TGTGCCAGCAGCTTAGTAAGGGAGGACTATAATTCACCCCTCCACTTT. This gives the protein CASSLVREDYNSPLHF.